The clone carrying this TCR beta chain was picked up a small number of times. Its cognate antigen is unknown. The sample originates from a study of T cell repertoires in cytomegalovirus infection. V was pared by 8 bases and J by 4 bases, with 5 bases of the junction left unmatched. The CDR3 is 14 amino acids. The germline V gene has CDR1 KGHSH and CDR2 LQKENI. TCRdb processed the reads anew with MiXCR; each CDR3 protein has one entry. The data hold 830,000 or so distinct CDR3 sequences, with about 30% observed a single time. The gene calls are TRBV18 and TRBJ1-5, with TRBD1 matching 10 bases. This sequence was found in a human donor in good health (CMV status not recorded). Some clones in this sample may be carry-over from other donors' samples. Material: cultured CD8+ T cells from PBMCs, obtained from culture after CMV antigen stimulation. The CDR3: CASKDRGLNQPQHF. The CDR3 coding sequence is TGTGCCAGCAAGGACAGGGGGTTAAATCAGCCCCAGCATTTT.